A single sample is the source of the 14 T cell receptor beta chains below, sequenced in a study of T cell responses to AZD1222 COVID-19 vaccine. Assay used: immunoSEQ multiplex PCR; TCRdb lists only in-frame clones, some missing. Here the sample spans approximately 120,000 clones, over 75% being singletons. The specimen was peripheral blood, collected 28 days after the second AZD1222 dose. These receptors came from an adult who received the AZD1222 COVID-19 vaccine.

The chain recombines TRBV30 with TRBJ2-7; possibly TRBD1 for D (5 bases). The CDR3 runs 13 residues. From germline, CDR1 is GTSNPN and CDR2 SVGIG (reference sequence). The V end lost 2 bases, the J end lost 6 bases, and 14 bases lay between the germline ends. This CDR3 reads CAWSTRTRGEQYF. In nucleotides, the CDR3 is TGTGCCTGGAGTACGCGGACAAGGGGCGAGCAGTACTTC.

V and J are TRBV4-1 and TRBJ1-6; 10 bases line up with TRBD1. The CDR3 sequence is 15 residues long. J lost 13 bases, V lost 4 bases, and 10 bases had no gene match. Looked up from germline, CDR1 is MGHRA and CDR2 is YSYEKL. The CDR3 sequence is CASSPNRDRGSPLHF. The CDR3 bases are TGCGCCAGCAGCCCGAACCGGGACAGGGGTTCTCCCCTCCACTTT.

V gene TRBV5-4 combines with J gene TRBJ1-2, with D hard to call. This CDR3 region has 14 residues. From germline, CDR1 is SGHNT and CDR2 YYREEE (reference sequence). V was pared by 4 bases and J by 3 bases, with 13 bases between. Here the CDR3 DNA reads TGTGCCAGCAGCCTCGAAAACGGGGACTATGGCTACACCTTC. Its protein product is CASSLENGDYGYTF.

This chain's CDR3 is CASSLFAGELFF. As DNA, the CDR3 is TGTGCCAGCAGCCTATTCGCCGGGGAGCTGTTTTTT. This chain connects TRBV7-2 to TRBJ2-2; D is unresolved. The CDR3 is 12 residues long. Per the germline V gene, CDR1 is SGHTA and CDR2 is FQGNSA. V shed 5 bases and J shed 6 bases, with 7 bases lying between them.

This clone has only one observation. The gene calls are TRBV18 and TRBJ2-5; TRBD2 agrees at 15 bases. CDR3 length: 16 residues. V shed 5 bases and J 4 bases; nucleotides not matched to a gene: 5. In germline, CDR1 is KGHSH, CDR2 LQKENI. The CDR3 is CASSSGLAGGPETQYF. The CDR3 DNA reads TGTGCCAGCTCATCTGGACTAGCGGGGGGGCCAGAGACCCAGTACTTC.

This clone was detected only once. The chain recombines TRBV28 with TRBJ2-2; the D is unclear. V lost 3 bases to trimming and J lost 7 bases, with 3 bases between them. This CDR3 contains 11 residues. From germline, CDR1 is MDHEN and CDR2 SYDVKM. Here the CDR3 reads CASSFHGELFF. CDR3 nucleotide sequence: TGTGCCAGCAGTTTCCACGGGGAGCTGTTTTTT.

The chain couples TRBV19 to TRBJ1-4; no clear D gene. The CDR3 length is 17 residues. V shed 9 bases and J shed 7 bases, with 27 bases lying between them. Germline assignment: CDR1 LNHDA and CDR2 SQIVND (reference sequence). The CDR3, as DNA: TGTGCCAGCAGCAAAATACAAGGATACGGGAGCAGTGAAAAACTGTTTTTT. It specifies CASSKIQGYGSSEKLFF.

Written as DNA, the CDR3 is TGTGCCAGCAGTTTAAGGGGGGGCGCGAGTGAAGCTTTCTTT. Translated: CASSLRGGASEAFF. The chain links TRBV28 to TRBJ1-1, with D maybe TRBD1 (6 bases). CDR3 size: 14 residues. Looked up from germline, CDR1 is MDHEN and CDR2 is SYDVKM. The germline V and J ends were trimmed by 2 bases and 7 bases, with 14 bases remaining between them.

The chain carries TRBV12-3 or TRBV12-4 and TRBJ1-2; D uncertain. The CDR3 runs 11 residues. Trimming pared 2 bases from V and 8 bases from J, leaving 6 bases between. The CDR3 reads CASSLSGGYTF. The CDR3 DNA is TGTGCCAGCAGTTTAAGTGGGGGCTACACCTTC.

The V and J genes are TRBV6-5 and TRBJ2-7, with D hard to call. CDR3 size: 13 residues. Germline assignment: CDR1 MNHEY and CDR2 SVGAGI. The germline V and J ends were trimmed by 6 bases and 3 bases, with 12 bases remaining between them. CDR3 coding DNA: TGTGCCAGCAGACCCGGCCGTAACTACGAGCAGTACTTC. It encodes CASRPGRNYEQYF.

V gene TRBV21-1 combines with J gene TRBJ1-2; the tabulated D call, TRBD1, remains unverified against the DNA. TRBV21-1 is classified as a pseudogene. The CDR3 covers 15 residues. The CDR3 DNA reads TGTGCCAGCAGCAGAACCGGGACAGGGAGAGGTGGCTACACCTTC. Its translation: CASSRTGTGRGGYTF.

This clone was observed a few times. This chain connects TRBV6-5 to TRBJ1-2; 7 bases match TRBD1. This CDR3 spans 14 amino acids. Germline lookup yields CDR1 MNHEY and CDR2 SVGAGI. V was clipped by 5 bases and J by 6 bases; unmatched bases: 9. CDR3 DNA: TGTGCCAGCAGTAAGAACAGGGGTGGGCATGGCTACACCTTC. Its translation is CASSKNRGGHGYTF.

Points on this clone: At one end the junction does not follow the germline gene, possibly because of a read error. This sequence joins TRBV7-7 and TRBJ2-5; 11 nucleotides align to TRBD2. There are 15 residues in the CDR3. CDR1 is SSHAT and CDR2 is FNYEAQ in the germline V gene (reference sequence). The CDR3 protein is CASSFLSGRGETQYF. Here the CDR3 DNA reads TGTGCTAGCAGCTTCCTTAGCGGGAGGGGAGAGACCCAGTACTTC.

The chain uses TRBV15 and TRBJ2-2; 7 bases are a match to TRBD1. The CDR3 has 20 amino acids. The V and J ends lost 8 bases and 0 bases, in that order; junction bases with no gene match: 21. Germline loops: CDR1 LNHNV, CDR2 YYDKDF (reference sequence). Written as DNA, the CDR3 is TGTGCCACCTTATGTCCCCGGGACAGAGACATAGACGCGAACACCGGGGAGCTGTTTTTT. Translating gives CATLCPRDRDIDANTGELFF.